This TCR beta chain was found in a study of blood T cell repertoires in COVID-19 (dated by TCRdb to 2020 to 2021). Study-wide context: Collaborator samples came from the United States, Italy and Spain and covered acute and convalescent phases of COVID-19. The material from the prospective study consisted of cDNA or gDNA derived from T cells, B-cell-depleted T cells, or PBMCs. The dataset comprised deeply sampled blood TCRbeta repertoires from subjects exposed to, actively infected with, or recovered from COVID-19. The repertoires were released in a freely available public database meant as a resource for research on the immune response to SARS-CoV-2. The samples were drawn from two sources: the first 160 participants of the ongoing ImmuneRACE study, and 1,200 or so subjects contributed by 6 global collaborators. Nearly every sample came with metadata listing a de-identified subject ID, COVID-19 status, age in years and sex. Where available, HLA class I and class II types were taken from metadata supplied by the sample provider and were not determined by assay-based typing.

Overall study outcomes, separate from this receptor: The quantity of clinical and demographic metadata differed by source and by participant and was supplied without curation.

Regarding this clone: The antigen it recognizes is unknown. No base quality values were provided; no much bigger clone lies one nucleotide off.

V is pruned by 5 bases and J by 7 bases, leaving 5 bases of the junction without a gene match. The CDR3 starts with the cysteine, ends with the phenylalanine, and has 13 residues. Solely the CDR3 DNA is kept, with 39 bases framed from the first base. CDR1 and CDR2, per the germline V gene (reference sequence), are LNHDA and SQIVND. The immunoSEQ Assay, a bias-controlled multiplex PCR, was used to amplify TCRbeta CDR3 regions from genomic DNA. From the authors' description of their analysis: The number of nucleated cells in each sample was estimated by amplification of reference gene primers within the assay. To quantify the absolute abundance of each unique TCRbeta CDR3 rearrangement, sequence reads were collapsed and filtered. Productive Simpson clonality was computed per sample as the square root of Simpson's diversity index over productive rearrangements. Entries here come from immuneACCESS through TCRdb and include only in-frame sequences with V and J called. Some clones fail to appear in such tables; in the studies checked, an unresolved V gene covers under half of the shortfall, and the cause of the remainder is unknown. Clonal size and the V and J genes are those of that table, whereas D and trimming came from the DNA. The sample has about 200,000 clones on record, approximately 90% of them singletons. The top ten clones comprise approximately 4% of the sample.

The collaborating institutions used their own protocols to collect whole blood in K2EDTA tubes. For TCRbeta analysis, collaborators shipped samples in one of three forms: frozen whole blood, isolated PBMCs, or DNA extracted from either of those sample types. This sequence originates from a human donor in a cohort sampled during active COVID-19. Sequenced material: peripheral blood. This sequence uses TRBV19 and TRBJ1-3; 7 bases in the middle match TRBD1. The nucleotide sequence reads as follows: TGTGCCAGTAGTTCCTTCAGGGGGAACACCATATATTTT. The resulting protein is CASSSFRGNTIYF.